This is a list of T cell receptor beta chains from one sample in a study of cytomegalovirus exposure and HLA in healthy donors. Assay: immunoSEQ multiplex PCR; the TCRdb copy retains only in-frame clones and omits some. The repertoire includes about 160,000 clones, 75% to 90% of them detected once, and around 1.9% sits in the top ten. Sample: PBMCs. The receptor set was obtained from a young woman in good health and CMV-seronegative. The CDR3 runs from the conserved cysteine through the conserved F or W. Each record gives: J gene, clone size, V gene, D gene, CDR3 DNA, CDR3 protein. A D gene is named only where the DNA matches it firmly. For some rows the clone size is stated as once, few or many, or as a class when expanded; others skip it.

j_call: TRBJ2-2
clone_size: -
v_call: TRBV19
d_call: TRBD1
cdr3_nt: TGTGCCAGTAGTATAGGACAGGGTGGGACCGGGGAGCTGTTTTTT
cdr3_aa: CASSIGQGGTGELFF

j_call: TRBJ1-1
clone_size: -
v_call: TRBV19
d_call: -
cdr3_nt: TGTGCCAGTAAAAGGAAGGGGCGGAACACTGAAGCTTTCTTT
cdr3_aa: CASKRKGRNTEAFF

j_call: TRBJ2-3
clone_size: -
v_call: TRBV5-1
d_call: TRBD2
cdr3_nt: TGCGCCAGCAGCCCCGGGGGGGTGGAAGATACGCAGTATTTT
cdr3_aa: CASSPGGVEDTQYF

j_call: TRBJ1-1
clone_size: -
v_call: TRBV7-3
d_call: -
cdr3_nt: TGTGCCAGCAGTCTTGACAGGAACACTGAAGCTTTCTTT
cdr3_aa: CASSLDRNTEAFF

j_call: TRBJ1-4
clone_size: -
v_call: TRBV27
d_call: TRBD1
cdr3_nt: TGTGCCAGCAGCAGACAGGGGGGGACTAATGAAAAACTGTTTTTT
cdr3_aa: CASSRQGGTNEKLFF

j_call: TRBJ2-7
clone_size: -
v_call: TRBV9
d_call: TRBD2
cdr3_nt: TGTGCCAGCAGCGTAGGGGGGGGAACCTACGAGCAGTACTTC
cdr3_aa: CASSVGGGTYEQYF

j_call: TRBJ1-6
clone_size: -
v_call: TRBV5-4
d_call: TRBD1
cdr3_nt: TGTGCCAGCAGCTCACAGGGGGCCCGACCGAACTCCTATAATTCACCCTTCCACTTT
cdr3_aa: CASSSQGARPNSYNSPFHF

j_call: TRBJ1-2
clone_size: few
v_call: TRBV5-4
d_call: -
cdr3_nt: TGTGCCAGCAGCTTGTCCTCCCGGGGCTACACCTTC
cdr3_aa: CASSLSSRGYTF

j_call: TRBJ1-4
clone_size: once
v_call: TRBV4-2
d_call: TRBD1
cdr3_nt: TGTGCCAGCAGCCAAGGTGACAGGGGCGAAAAACTGTTTTTT
cdr3_aa: CASSQGDRGEKLFF

j_call: TRBJ1-3
clone_size: -
v_call: TRBV11-3
d_call: TRBD1
cdr3_nt: TGTGCCAGCAGCTTAGGAGGGACAGCTGGAAACACCATATATTTT
cdr3_aa: CASSLGGTAGNTIYF

j_call: TRBJ2-7
clone_size: -
v_call: TRBV11-2
d_call: -
cdr3_nt: TGTGCCAGCAGGCCCCCGGGTACCTACGAGCAGTACTTC
cdr3_aa: CASRPPGTYEQYF

j_call: TRBJ1-5
clone_size: -
v_call: TRBV6-5
d_call: TRBD1
cdr3_nt: TGTGCCAGCAGCTACGGGACAGGGGATCAGCCCCAGCATTTT
cdr3_aa: CASSYGTGDQPQHF

j_call: TRBJ2-3
clone_size: -
v_call: TRBV25-1
d_call: -
cdr3_nt: TGTGCCAGCAGTGGCCAGGGCTCAGATACGCAGTATTTT
cdr3_aa: CASSGQGSDTQYF

j_call: TRBJ2-5
clone_size: -
v_call: TRBV29-1
d_call: -
cdr3_nt: TGCAGCGTTCCCCACTACCCGGCGGAGGAGACCCAGTACTTC
cdr3_aa: CSVPHYPAEETQYF

j_call: TRBJ2-1
clone_size: -
v_call: TRBV6-1
d_call: TRBD2
cdr3_nt: TGTGCCAGCAACGAAGCGGGGGGGGGTTACAATGAGCAGTTCTTC
cdr3_aa: CASNEAGGGYNEQFF

j_call: TRBJ2-1
clone_size: -
v_call: TRBV27
d_call: TRBD2
cdr3_nt: TGTGCCAGCAGTTTAAAGGGAGGGGAGGCTCTCGGTTTCTACAATGAGCAGTTCTTC
cdr3_aa: CASSLKGGEALGFYNEQFF

j_call: TRBJ2-2
clone_size: -
v_call: TRBV7-2
d_call: -
cdr3_nt: TGTGCCAGCAGCCACGGTGGCAGGGCGAACACCGGGGAGCTGTTTTTT
cdr3_aa: CASSHGGRANTGELFF

j_call: TRBJ1-6
clone_size: -
v_call: TRBV5-1
d_call: TRBD1
cdr3_nt: TGCGCCAGCAGCTGGACAGGGGATAATTCGCCCCTCCACTTT
cdr3_aa: CASSWTGDNSPLHF

j_call: TRBJ2-3
clone_size: few
v_call: TRBV6-1
d_call: TRBD2
cdr3_nt: TGTGCCAGCCGTAGCGGGACTAGCACAGATACGCAGTATTTT
cdr3_aa: CASRSGTSTDTQYF

j_call: TRBJ2-7
clone_size: -
v_call: TRBV21-1
d_call: -
cdr3_nt: TGTGCCAGCAGCAAAAAACGAGGAGACGAGCAGTACTTC
cdr3_aa: CASSKKRGDEQYF

j_call: TRBJ1-1
clone_size: -
v_call: TRBV2
d_call: -
cdr3_nt: TGTGCCAGCAGGCAGGGATGGGGTGCTTTCTTT
cdr3_aa: CASRQGWGAFF

j_call: TRBJ1-3
clone_size: -
v_call: TRBV6-1
d_call: -
cdr3_nt: TGTGCCAGCACGGGAGAGGCAGGCACCATATATTTT
cdr3_aa: CASTGEAGTIYF

j_call: TRBJ2-7
clone_size: -
v_call: TRBV11-2
d_call: TRBD1
cdr3_nt: TGTGCCAGCAGCTTAGATGGGGGACAGGCTGAGGCCTCCTACGAGCAGTACTTC
cdr3_aa: CASSLDGGQAEASYEQYF

j_call: TRBJ2-1
clone_size: -
v_call: TRBV9
d_call: TRBD2
cdr3_nt: TGTGCCAGCAGCGTCTCCGGGACTAGCGGGACCAAAGGCGGTGAGCAGTTCTTC
cdr3_aa: CASSVSGTSGTKGGEQFF

j_call: TRBJ1-1
clone_size: -
v_call: TRBV6-5
d_call: TRBD1
cdr3_nt: TGTGCCAGCATCCGGACAGGGAGGAACACTGAAGCTTTCTTT
cdr3_aa: CASIRTGRNTEAFF

j_call: TRBJ1-2
clone_size: -
v_call: TRBV25-1
d_call: -
cdr3_nt: TGTGCCAGCATGAAACAGGGTCATGGCTACACCTTC
cdr3_aa: CASMKQGHGYTF

j_call: TRBJ2-7
clone_size: -
v_call: TRBV7-6
d_call: -
cdr3_nt: TGTGCCAGCAGCTTAGGGGAGTACGAGCAGTACTTC
cdr3_aa: CASSLGEYEQYF

j_call: TRBJ2-6
clone_size: -
v_call: TRBV27
d_call: TRBD1
cdr3_nt: TGTGCCAGCAGTTCGAACCCTCAGGGGGCAGGGGCCAACGTCCTGACTTTC
cdr3_aa: CASSSNPQGAGANVLTF

j_call: TRBJ1-1
clone_size: once
v_call: TRBV28
d_call: -
cdr3_nt: TGTGCCAGCAGTTTATCCCTTTCAGCTTTCTTT
cdr3_aa: CASSLSLSAFF

j_call: TRBJ1-5
clone_size: -
v_call: TRBV7-8
d_call: -
cdr3_nt: TGTGCCAGCAGCTTAGATTCCGAGCCTCGGGGGGCAAATCAGCCCCAGCATTTT
cdr3_aa: CASSLDSEPRGANQPQHF

j_call: TRBJ1-2
clone_size: -
v_call: TRBV29-1
d_call: -
cdr3_nt: TGCAGCGTTGAAGATCAGGTCCTTGAGAGACCCTATGGCTACACCTTC
cdr3_aa: CSVEDQVLERPYGYTF

j_call: TRBJ2-7
clone_size: -
v_call: TRBV15
d_call: -
cdr3_nt: TGTGCCACCAGCAGAGGGGGAGTTCTGACGTACGAGCAGTACTTC
cdr3_aa: CATSRGGVLTYEQYF

j_call: TRBJ2-1
clone_size: -
v_call: TRBV5-1
d_call: TRBD1
cdr3_nt: TGCGCCAGCAGCCCAAAACAGGGGGCCTGGGCTGAAGAGCAGTTCTTC
cdr3_aa: CASSPKQGAWAEEQFF

j_call: TRBJ1-1
clone_size: -
v_call: TRBV27
d_call: -
cdr3_nt: TGTGCCAGCAGTTCAACAATCCGGGTGAACACTGAAGCTTTCTTT
cdr3_aa: CASSSTIRVNTEAFF

j_call: TRBJ1-3
clone_size: -
v_call: TRBV2
d_call: -
cdr3_nt: TGTGCCAGCAGACCTGAGGCTGGGGGAAACACCATATATTTT
cdr3_aa: CASRPEAGGNTIYF

j_call: TRBJ2-6
clone_size: -
v_call: TRBV7-3
d_call: TRBD2
cdr3_nt: TGTGCCAGCAGCTTACGCGGGGGCTCTGGGGCCAACGTCCTGACTTTC
cdr3_aa: CASSLRGGSGANVLTF

j_call: TRBJ2-3
clone_size: -
v_call: TRBV19
d_call: TRBD2
cdr3_nt: TGTGCCAGTAGTCCAAATCTAGCGGGAACCCAATATGATACGCAGTATTTT
cdr3_aa: CASSPNLAGTQYDTQYF

j_call: TRBJ1-5
clone_size: -
v_call: TRBV6-5
d_call: TRBD1
cdr3_nt: TGTGCCAGCAGTTACGGGACAGGGGGACAGCCCCAGCATTTT
cdr3_aa: CASSYGTGGQPQHF

j_call: TRBJ2-5
clone_size: -
v_call: TRBV18
d_call: TRBD2
cdr3_nt: TGTGCCAGCTCACCCGGGACTAGGGAAGAGACCCAGTACTTC
cdr3_aa: CASSPGTREETQYF

j_call: TRBJ1-5
clone_size: once
v_call: TRBV28
d_call: -
cdr3_nt: TGTGCCAGCTCTGTCTGGTCTCTGGGAGGCAATCAGCCCCAGCATTTT
cdr3_aa: CASSVWSLGGNQPQHF

j_call: TRBJ2-3
clone_size: -
v_call: TRBV19
d_call: TRBD1
cdr3_nt: TGTGCCAGTAGTATAGATGGACCCTTCGGGCAGGGGGCAGATACGCAGTATTTT
cdr3_aa: CASSIDGPFGQGADTQYF

j_call: TRBJ2-2
clone_size: once
v_call: TRBV5-4
d_call: TRBD2
cdr3_nt: TGTGCCAGCAGCTTGGGAATACTAGCGGGAGCCACCGGGGAGCTGTTTTTT
cdr3_aa: CASSLGILAGATGELFF

j_call: TRBJ2-2
clone_size: -
v_call: TRBV19
d_call: TRBD2
cdr3_nt: TGTGCCAGTAGTATAAGTCAGGGGCTAGCGGGAGCCCCCACCGGGGAGCTGTTTTTT
cdr3_aa: CASSISQGLAGAPTGELFF

j_call: TRBJ1-1
clone_size: -
v_call: TRBV11-2
d_call: -
cdr3_nt: TGTGCCAGCAGCTTAGTGGGGGGGCGGGTGGCTGAAGCTTTCTTT
cdr3_aa: CASSLVGGRVAEAFF

j_call: TRBJ2-5
clone_size: -
v_call: TRBV18
d_call: -
cdr3_nt: TGTGCCAGCTCACCCTCTCAAGAGACCCAGTACTTC
cdr3_aa: CASSPSQETQYF

j_call: TRBJ1-1
clone_size: -
v_call: TRBV19
d_call: -
cdr3_nt: TGTGCCAGTAGTATCAGCGGAGGGCTCGCCACTGAAGCTTTCTTT
cdr3_aa: CASSISGGLATEAFF

j_call: TRBJ2-2
clone_size: -
v_call: TRBV5-4
d_call: -
cdr3_nt: TGTGCCAGCAGCTTCGGCACCGGGGAGCTGTTTTTT
cdr3_aa: CASSFGTGELFF

j_call: TRBJ1-1
clone_size: -
v_call: TRBV6-5
d_call: -
cdr3_nt: TGTGCCAGCAGTTACGGGGGGGAGGGCACTGAAGCTTTCTTT
cdr3_aa: CASSYGGEGTEAFF

j_call: TRBJ2-1
clone_size: -
v_call: TRBV13
d_call: -
cdr3_nt: TGTGCCAGCAGCCCCGGGTTGAGCTCCTACAATGAGCAGTTCTTC
cdr3_aa: CASSPGLSSYNEQFF

j_call: TRBJ2-2
clone_size: -
v_call: TRBV29-1
d_call: TRBD2
cdr3_nt: TGCAGCGTCCAACTAGCGGGGGACACCGGGGAGCTGTTTTTT
cdr3_aa: CSVQLAGDTGELFF

j_call: TRBJ2-3
clone_size: -
v_call: TRBV7-9
d_call: TRBD1
cdr3_nt: TGTGCCAGCAGCTTTTTAGCTTTAGGGACAGGGGGAGATACGCAGTATTTT
cdr3_aa: CASSFLALGTGGDTQYF

j_call: TRBJ2-2
clone_size: few
v_call: TRBV12-5
d_call: -
cdr3_nt: TGTGCTAGTGGTTTGTCGGACAGCGGGGAGCTGTTTTTT
cdr3_aa: CASGLSDSGELFF

j_call: TRBJ2-7
clone_size: -
v_call: TRBV29-1
d_call: -
cdr3_nt: TGCAGCGCGGTAGACAGCCTGAGTGCCTACGAGCAGTACTTC
cdr3_aa: CSAVDSLSAYEQYF